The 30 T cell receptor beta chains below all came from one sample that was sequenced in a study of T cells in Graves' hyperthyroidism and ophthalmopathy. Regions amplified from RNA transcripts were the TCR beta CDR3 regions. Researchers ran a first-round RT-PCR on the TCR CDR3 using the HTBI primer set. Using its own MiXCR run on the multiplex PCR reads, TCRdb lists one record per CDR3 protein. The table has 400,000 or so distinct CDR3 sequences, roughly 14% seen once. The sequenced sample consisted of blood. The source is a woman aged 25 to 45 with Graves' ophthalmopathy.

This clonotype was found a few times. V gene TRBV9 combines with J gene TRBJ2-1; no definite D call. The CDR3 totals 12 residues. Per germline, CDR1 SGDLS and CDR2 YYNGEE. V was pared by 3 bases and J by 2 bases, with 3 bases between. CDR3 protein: CASSAPYNEQFF. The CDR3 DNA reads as TGTGCCAGCAGCGCCCCCTACAATGAGCAGTTCTTC. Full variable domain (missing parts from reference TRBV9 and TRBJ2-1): DSGVTQTPKHLITATGQRVTLRCSPRSGDLSVYWYQQSLDQGLQFLIQYYNGEERAKGNILERFSAQQFPDLHSELNLSSLELGDSALYFCASSAPYNEQFFGPGTRLTVL.

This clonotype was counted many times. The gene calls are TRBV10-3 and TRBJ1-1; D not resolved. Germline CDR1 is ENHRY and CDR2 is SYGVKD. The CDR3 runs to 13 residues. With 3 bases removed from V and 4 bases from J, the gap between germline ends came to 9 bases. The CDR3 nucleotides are TGTGCCATCAGTGAAATGATGGGCACTGAAGCTTTCTTT. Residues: CAISEMMGTEAFF.

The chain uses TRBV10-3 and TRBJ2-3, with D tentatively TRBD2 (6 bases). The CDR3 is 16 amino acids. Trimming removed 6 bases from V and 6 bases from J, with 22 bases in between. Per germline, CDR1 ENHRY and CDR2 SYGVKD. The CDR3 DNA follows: TGTGCCATCAGGCCTAACCTCGGGACTCCTATGGATACGCAGTATTTT. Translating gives CAIRPNLGTPMDTQYF.

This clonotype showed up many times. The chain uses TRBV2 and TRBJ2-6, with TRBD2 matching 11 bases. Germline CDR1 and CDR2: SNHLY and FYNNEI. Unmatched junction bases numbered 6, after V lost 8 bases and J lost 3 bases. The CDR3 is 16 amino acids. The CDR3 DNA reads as TGTGCCAGCGACCCTGGACTAGCGGGTGGGGCCAACGTCCTGACTTTC. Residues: CASDPGLAGGANVLTF.

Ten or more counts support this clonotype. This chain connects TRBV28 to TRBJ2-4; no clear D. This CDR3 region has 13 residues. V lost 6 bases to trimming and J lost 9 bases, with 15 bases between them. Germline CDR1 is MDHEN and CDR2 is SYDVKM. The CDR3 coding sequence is TGTGCCAGCAGCCCAGGACGGAAGGGCATTCAGTACTTC. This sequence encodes CASSPGRKGIQYF.

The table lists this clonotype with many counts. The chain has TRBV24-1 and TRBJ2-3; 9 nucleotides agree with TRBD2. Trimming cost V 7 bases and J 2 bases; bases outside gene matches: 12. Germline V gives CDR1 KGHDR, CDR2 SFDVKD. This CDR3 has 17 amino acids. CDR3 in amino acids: CATRRKVGTSFTDTQYF. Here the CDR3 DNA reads TGTGCCACCAGAAGAAAGGTGGGGACTAGCTTCACAGATACGCAGTATTTT.

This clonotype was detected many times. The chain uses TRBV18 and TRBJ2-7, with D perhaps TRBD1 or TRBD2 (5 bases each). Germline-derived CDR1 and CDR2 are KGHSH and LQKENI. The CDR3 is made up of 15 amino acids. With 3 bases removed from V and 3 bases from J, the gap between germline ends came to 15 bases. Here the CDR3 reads CASSPFSGTFYEQYF. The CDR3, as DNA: TGTGCCAGCTCACCGTTTTCCGGGACCTTCTACGAGCAGTACTTC.

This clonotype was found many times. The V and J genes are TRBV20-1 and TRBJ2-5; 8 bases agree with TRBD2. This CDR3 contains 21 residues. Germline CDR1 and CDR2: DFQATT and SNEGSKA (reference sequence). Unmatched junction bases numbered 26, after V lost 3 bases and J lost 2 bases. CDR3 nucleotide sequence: TGCAGTGCTAGTTTAGTCCCAGATGATTACAAGCGGGGGATCGATCAAGAGACCCAGTACTTC. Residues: CSASLVPDDYKRGIDQETQYF.

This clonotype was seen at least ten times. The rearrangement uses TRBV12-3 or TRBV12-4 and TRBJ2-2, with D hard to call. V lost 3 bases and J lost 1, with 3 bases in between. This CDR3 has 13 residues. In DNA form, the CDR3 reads TGTGCCAGCAGTTTCGAGAACACCGGGGAGCTGTTTTTT. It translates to CASSFENTGELFF.

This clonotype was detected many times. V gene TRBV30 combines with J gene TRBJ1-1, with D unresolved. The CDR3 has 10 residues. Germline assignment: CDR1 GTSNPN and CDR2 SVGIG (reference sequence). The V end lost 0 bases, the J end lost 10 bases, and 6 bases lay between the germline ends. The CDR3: CAWSVDRAFF. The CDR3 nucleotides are TGTGCCTGGAGTGTAGATAGAGCTTTCTTT.

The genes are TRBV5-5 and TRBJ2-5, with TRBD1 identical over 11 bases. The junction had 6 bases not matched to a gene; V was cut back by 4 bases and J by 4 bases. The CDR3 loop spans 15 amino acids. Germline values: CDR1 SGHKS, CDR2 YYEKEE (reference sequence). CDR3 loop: CASSMGQGGGETQYF. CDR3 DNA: TGTGCCAGCAGCATGGGACAGGGGGGGGGAGAGACCCAGTACTTC.

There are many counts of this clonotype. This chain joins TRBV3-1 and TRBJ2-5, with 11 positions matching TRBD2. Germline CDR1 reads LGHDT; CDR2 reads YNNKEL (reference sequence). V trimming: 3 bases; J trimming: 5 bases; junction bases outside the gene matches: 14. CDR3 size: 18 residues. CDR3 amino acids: CASSQALLAGAASETQYF. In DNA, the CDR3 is TGTGCCAGCAGCCAGGCTTTACTAGCGGGGGCCGCATCTGAGACCCAGTACTTC.

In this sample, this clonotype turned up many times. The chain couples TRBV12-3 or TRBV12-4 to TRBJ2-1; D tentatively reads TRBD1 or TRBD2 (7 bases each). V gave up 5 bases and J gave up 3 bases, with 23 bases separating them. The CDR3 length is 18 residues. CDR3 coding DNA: TGTGCCAGCAGTCTCATGACAGGGAGGGAAGGGAACTACAATGAGCAGTTCTTC. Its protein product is CASSLMTGREGNYNEQFF.

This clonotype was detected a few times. CDR3 residues: CASGRRGGYTF. In DNA, the CDR3 is TGTGCGAGCGGACGGCGCGGGGGCTACACCTTC. The rearrangement joins TRBV6-2 or TRBV6-3 to TRBJ1-2, with D unclear. Per germline, CDR1 MNHEY and CDR2 SVGEGT. The CDR3 length is 11 residues.

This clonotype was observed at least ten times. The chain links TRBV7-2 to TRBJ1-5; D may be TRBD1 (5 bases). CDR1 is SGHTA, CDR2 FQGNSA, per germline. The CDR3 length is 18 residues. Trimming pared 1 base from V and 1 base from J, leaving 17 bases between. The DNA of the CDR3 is TGTGCCAGCAGCTTAGTCGTTTGGGGGGAACCGAGCAATCAGCCCCAGCATTTT. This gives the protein CASSLVVWGEPSNQPQHF.

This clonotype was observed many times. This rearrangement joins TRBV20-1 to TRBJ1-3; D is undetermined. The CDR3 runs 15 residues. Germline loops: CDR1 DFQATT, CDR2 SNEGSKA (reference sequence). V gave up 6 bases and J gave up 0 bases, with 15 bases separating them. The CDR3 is CSARTDLLSGNTIYF. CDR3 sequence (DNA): TGCAGTGCGCGGACGGACCTGCTCTCTGGAAACACCATATATTTT.

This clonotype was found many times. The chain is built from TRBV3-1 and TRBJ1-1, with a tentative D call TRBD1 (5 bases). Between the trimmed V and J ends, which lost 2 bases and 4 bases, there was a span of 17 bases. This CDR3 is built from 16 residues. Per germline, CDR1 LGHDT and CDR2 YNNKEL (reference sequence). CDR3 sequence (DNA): TGTGCCAGCAGCCAAATAACGGGACCGACACCCACTGAAGCTTTCTTT. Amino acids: CASSQITGPTPTEAFF.

This chain's CDR3 is CASRALGTGPELSSYNEQFF. In DNA form, the CDR3 reads TGTGCCAGTAGGGCTTTGGGGACAGGGCCCGAATTAAGCTCCTACAATGAGCAGTTCTTC. The chain uses TRBV19 and TRBJ2-1; 9 bases agree with TRBD1. The CDR3 totals 20 residues. The V segment lost 6 bases and the J segment 0 bases; nucleotides outside the gene matches: 18. From germline, CDR1 is LNHDA and CDR2 SQIVND (reference sequence).

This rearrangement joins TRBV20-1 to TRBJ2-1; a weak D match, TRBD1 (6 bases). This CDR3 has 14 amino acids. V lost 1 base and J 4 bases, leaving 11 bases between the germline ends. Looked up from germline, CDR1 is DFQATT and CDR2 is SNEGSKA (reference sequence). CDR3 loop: CSARGTDGYNEQFF. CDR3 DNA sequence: TGCAGTGCTAGAGGGACAGATGGGTACAATGAGCAGTTCTTC.

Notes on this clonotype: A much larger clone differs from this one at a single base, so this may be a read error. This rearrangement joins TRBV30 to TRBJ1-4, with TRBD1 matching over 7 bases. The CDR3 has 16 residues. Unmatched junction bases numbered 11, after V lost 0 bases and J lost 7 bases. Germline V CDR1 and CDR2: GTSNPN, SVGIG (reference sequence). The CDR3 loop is CAWSVGGRRTFEKLFF. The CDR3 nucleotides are TGTGCCTGGAGTGTAGGGGGCCGCCGAACTTTTGAAAAACTGTTTTTT.

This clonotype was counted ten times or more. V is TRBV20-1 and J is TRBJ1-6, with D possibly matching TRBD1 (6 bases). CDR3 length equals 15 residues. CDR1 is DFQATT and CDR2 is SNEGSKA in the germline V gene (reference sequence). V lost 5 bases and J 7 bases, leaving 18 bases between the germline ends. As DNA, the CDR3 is TGCAGTGCTGAAGACAGGTCAGCACCCAATTCACCCCTCCACTTT. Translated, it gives CSAEDRSAPNSPLHF.

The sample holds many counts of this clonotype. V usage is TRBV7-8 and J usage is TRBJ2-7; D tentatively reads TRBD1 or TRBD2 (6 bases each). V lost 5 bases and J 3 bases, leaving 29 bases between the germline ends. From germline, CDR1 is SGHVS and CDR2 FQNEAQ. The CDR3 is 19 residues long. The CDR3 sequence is CASSRGRGGSLKDLYEQYF. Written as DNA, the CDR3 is TGTGCCAGCAGCCGGGGCAGGGGAGGTTCCCTCAAAGACCTCTACGAGCAGTACTTC.

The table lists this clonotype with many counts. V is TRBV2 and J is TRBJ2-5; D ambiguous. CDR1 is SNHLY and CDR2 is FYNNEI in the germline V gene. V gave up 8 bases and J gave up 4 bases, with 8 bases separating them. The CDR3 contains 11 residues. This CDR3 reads CASYLGETQYF. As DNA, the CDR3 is TGTGCCAGCTATCTTGGAGAGACCCAGTACTTC. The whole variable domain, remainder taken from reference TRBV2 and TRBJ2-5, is EPEVTQTPSHQVTQMGQEVILRCVPISNHLYFYWYRQILGQKVEFLVSFYNNEISEKSEIFDDQFSVERPDGSNFTLKIRSTKLEDSAMYFCASYLGETQYFGPGTRLLVL.

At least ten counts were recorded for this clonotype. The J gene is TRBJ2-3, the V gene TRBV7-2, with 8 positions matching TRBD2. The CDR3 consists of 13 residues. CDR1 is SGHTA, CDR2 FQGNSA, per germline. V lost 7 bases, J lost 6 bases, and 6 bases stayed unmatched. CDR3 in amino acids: CASTTGLGDTQYF. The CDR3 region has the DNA TGTGCCAGCACTACGGGACTAGGGGATACGCAGTATTTT. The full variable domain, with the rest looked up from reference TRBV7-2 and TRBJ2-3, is GAGVSQSPSNKVTEKGKDVELRCDPISGHTALYWYRQSLGQGLEFLIYFQGNSAPDKSGLPSDRFSAERTGGSVSTLTIQRTQQEDSAVYLCASTTGLGDTQYFGPGTRLTVL.

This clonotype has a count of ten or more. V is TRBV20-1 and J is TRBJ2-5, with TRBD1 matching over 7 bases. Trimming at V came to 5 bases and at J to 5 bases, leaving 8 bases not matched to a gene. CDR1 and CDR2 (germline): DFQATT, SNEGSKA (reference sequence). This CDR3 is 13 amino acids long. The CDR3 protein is CSASTGNGETQYF. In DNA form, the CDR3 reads TGCAGTGCTTCGACAGGGAATGGGGAGACCCAGTACTTC.

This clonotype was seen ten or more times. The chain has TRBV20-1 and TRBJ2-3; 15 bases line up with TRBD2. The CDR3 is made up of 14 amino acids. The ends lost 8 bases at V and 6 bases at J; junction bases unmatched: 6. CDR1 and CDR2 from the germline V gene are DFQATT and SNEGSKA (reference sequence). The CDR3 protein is CSPGGLAGGDTQYF. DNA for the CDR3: TGCAGTCCTGGGGGACTAGCGGGGGGCGATACGCAGTATTTT.

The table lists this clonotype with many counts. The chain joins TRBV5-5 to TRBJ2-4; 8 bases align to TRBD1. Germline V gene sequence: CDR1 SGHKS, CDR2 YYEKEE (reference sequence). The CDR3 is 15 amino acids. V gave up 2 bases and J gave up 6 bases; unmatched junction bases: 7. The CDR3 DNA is TGTGCCAGCAGCTTCCCCAGGGGGCAAAGAAACATTCAGTACTTC. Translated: CASSFPRGQRNIQYF.

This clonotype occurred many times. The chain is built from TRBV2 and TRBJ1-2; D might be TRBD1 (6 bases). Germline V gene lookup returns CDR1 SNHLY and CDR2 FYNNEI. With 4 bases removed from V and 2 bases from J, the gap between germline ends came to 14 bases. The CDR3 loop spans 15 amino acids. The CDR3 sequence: CASSARTASNYGYTF. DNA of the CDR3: TGTGCCAGCAGTGCAAGGACAGCCTCCAACTATGGCTACACCTTC.

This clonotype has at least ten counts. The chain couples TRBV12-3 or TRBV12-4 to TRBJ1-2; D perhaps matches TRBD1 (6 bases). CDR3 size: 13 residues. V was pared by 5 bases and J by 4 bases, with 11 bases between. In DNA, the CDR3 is TGTGCCAGCAGTAAAGAAGGGGGCTATGGCTACACCTTC. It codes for CASSKEGGYGYTF.

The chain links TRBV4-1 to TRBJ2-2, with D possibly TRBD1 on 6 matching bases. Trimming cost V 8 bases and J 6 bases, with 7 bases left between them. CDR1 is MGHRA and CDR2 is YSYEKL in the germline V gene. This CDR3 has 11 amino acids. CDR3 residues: CASEGAGELFF. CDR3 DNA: TGCGCCAGCGAGGGGGCCGGGGAGCTGTTTTTT.